These 13 T cell receptor beta chains were all obtained from the same sample, sequenced in a study of molecular identifiers for immune sequencing clone quantification. TCRdb called the PCR reads again in MiXCR, with one record for every CDR3 protein. In the table there are more than 250,000 distinct CDR3 sequences, roughly 23% of which are singletons. Sequencing was carried out using naive CD8+ T cells from blood, with Jurkat cell RNA spiked in. The subset here: FACS-sorted CD8+CD4-CCR7+CD45RA+ naive T cells. The receptor set was obtained from a human donor in good health. Some libraries in this study had Jurkat cell RNA spiked in.

Points on this clonotype: This may be a read error, as it is one base from a much larger clone. This chain connects TRBV6-2 or TRBV6-3 to TRBJ2-7; the match to TRBD2 covers 11 bases. CDR3 length equals 15 residues. CDR1 and CDR2 from the germline V gene are MNHEY and SVGEGT. V trimming: 7 bases; J trimming: 4 bases; junction bases outside the gene matches: 9. The CDR3: CASTPLAGGPYEQYF. In DNA, the CDR3 is TGTGCCAGCACCCCCCTAGCGGGGGGACCATACGAGCAGTACTTC.

This clonotype was observed at least ten times. One junction end disagrees with the germline gene, perhaps due to a read error. The chain is built from TRBV7-8 and TRBJ2-4; D gene unclear. The CDR3 sequence is 12 residues long. Germline CDR1 and CDR2: SGHVS and FQNEAQ. CDR3: CASSLAAGFQYF. CDR3 sequence (DNA): TGTGCCAGCAGCTTAGCCGCTGGGTTTCAATACTTC.

This clonotype was detected ten times or more. The V gene is TRBV7-9, the J gene TRBJ2-7, with D perhaps matching TRBD1 (6 bases). The germline V and J ends were trimmed by 6 bases and 3 bases, with 15 bases remaining between them. This CDR3 has 14 amino acids. Per the germline V gene, CDR1 is SEHNR and CDR2 is FQNEAQ (reference sequence). The CDR3 DNA follows: TGTGCCAGCAGACCCCACCTAGGGGGCTACGAGCAGTACTTC. Protein sequence: CASRPHLGGYEQYF.

This clonotype was recorded at least ten times. The rearrangement joins TRBV28 to TRBJ1-2; D call uncertain. Trimming pared 5 bases from V and 2 bases from J, leaving 15 bases between. This CDR3 comprises 15 residues. Germline values: CDR1 MDHEN, CDR2 SYDVKM. CDR3 amino acids: CASSPGPGANYGYTF. The CDR3 DNA reads TGTGCCAGCAGTCCCGGACCGGGCGCAAACTATGGCTACACCTTC.

This clonotype was detected many times. The chain carries TRBV20-1 and TRBJ2-3; no clear D. Trimming left V 1 base short and J 2 bases short, with 10 bases between. This CDR3 contains 14 residues. The germline V gene has CDR1 DFQATT and CDR2 SNEGSKA (reference sequence). CDR3 nucleotides: TGCAGTGCTAGAGCGCCGGACGCCACAGATACGCAGTATTTT. It encodes CSARAPDATDTQYF.

This clonotype was recorded at least ten times. The genes are TRBV12-3 or TRBV12-4 and TRBJ1-2; the D gene is possibly TRBD1 (6 bases). The CDR3 is 17 amino acids. V was pared by 5 bases and J by 3 bases, with 22 bases between. The CDR3 DNA reads as TGTGCCAGCAGTCCCGGGACAAGGTGGGCGGGTGACTATGGCTACACCTTC. Its translation: CASSPGTRWAGDYGYTF.

About this clonotype: A single base separates this from a much larger clone, so it may be a read error. This chain links TRBV6-5 with TRBJ1-1, with D tentatively TRBD1 (6 bases). This CDR3 has 14 residues. V was cut by 8 bases and J by 0 bases, with 13 bases left in between. Germline-derived CDR1 and CDR2 are MNHEY and SVGAGI. The CDR3 sequence is CASFSGGMNTEAFF. The DNA of the CDR3 is TGTGCCAGCTTTTCGGGGGGCATGAACACTGAAGCTTTCTTT.

The J gene is TRBJ2-3, the V gene TRBV30; 9 nucleotides agree with TRBD1. Trimming removed 1 base from V and 4 bases from J; junction bases left unmatched: 3. The CDR3 is 14 amino acids. Germline values: CDR1 GTSNPN, CDR2 SVGIG (reference sequence). In DNA form, the CDR3 reads TGTGCCTGGAGTGCGGGACAGGGCTCAGATACGCAGTATTTT. This translates into CAWSAGQGSDTQYF. Drawing the rest from reference TRBV30 and TRBJ2-3, the complete variable domain is SQTIHQWPATLVQPVGSPLSLECTVEGTSNPNLYWYRQAAGRGLQLLFYSVGIGQISSEVPQNLSASRPQDRQFILSSKKLLLSDSGFYLCAWSAGQGSDTQYFGPGTRLTVL.

This chain connects TRBV5-1 to TRBJ1-1; D uncertain. Trimming took 0 bases from V and 5 from J, leaving 14 bases between them. Germline loops: CDR1 SGHRS, CDR2 YFSETQ. The CDR3 contains 15 residues. The CDR3 is CASSLEGKLMTEAFF. In DNA, the CDR3 is TGCGCCAGCAGCTTGGAAGGCAAACTAATGACTGAAGCTTTCTTT. The full variable domain, in which reference TRBV5-1 and TRBJ1-1 provide the parts outside the CDR3, is KAGVTQTPRYLIKTRGQQVTLSCSPISGHRSVSWYQQTPGQGLQFLFEYFSETQRNKGNFPGRFSGRQFSNSRSEMNVSTLELGDSALYLCASSLEGKLMTEAFFGQGTRLTVV.

This clonotype was found many times. This chain links TRBV7-6 with TRBJ2-3, with 7 bases that match TRBD2. J gave up 1 base and V 4 bases, and 2 bases lay outside the gene matches. The germline V gene encodes CDR1 SGHVS and CDR2 FNYEAQ. The CDR3 runs 14 residues. In nucleotides, the CDR3 is TGTGCCAGCAGCTCTAGCGGTGGCACAGATACGCAGTATTTT. The encoded protein is CASSSSGGTDTQYF.

This clonotype was found many times. The V and J genes are TRBV29-1 and TRBJ2-5, with 7 bases aligning to TRBD1. V was pared by 6 bases and J by 1 base, with 5 bases of the junction left unmatched. CDR1 is SQVTM and CDR2 is ANQGSEA in the germline V gene. This CDR3 is 13 amino acids long. The CDR3 DNA is TGCAGCGTCGAGAGGGACAGCCAAGAGACCCAGTACTTC. Amino acids: CSVERDSQETQYF.

The sample holds many counts of this clonotype. The chain joins TRBV3-1 to TRBJ2-7, with D tentatively TRBD2 (6 bases). Between the trimmed V and J ends, which lost 5 bases and 6 bases, there was a span of 14 bases. CDR3 size: 13 residues. From germline, CDR1 is LGHDT and CDR2 YNNKEL (reference sequence). In DNA form, the CDR3 reads TGTGCCAGCAGCAGCGGCGGGGCCGCCGAGCAGTACTTC. This codes for CASSSGGAAEQYF.

This clonotype was found many times. This chain links TRBV4-1 with TRBJ1-4, with D perhaps matching TRBD1 (6 bases). The V gene lost 0 bases and the J gene lost 1 base, with 9 bases spanning the gap. Germline-derived CDR1 and CDR2 are MGHRA and YSYEKL. CDR3 length: 16 residues. In nucleotides, the CDR3 is TGCGCCAGCAGCCAAGAGAGGGGACAAACTAATGAAAAACTGTTTTTT. This codes for CASSQERGQTNEKLFF.